This section outlines one T cell receptor beta chain sequence together with its context. What it recognizes is unknown. The entry originates in a study of CD8 T cells in ankylosing spondylitis. Findings of the study overall: Researchers reportedly found disease-linked clones significantly enriched in matched ankylosing spondylitis synovial fluid. Seemingly distinctive of ankylosing spondylitis blood was a TCR beta motif formed by eight highly homologous variants. There were earlier reports of some motif variants in reactive arthritis synovial fluid and blood.

Trimming shortened V by 2 bases and J by 10 bases, and 12 bases separated the two germline ends. The CDR3 loop spans 13 amino acids. Germline-derived CDR1 and CDR2 are MGHDK and SYGVNS. Library preparation for TCR beta used quantitative 5'-RACE with molecular barcodes. TCRdb used MiXCR to reprocess the 5' RACE reads, holding one entry per CDR3 protein. The sample carries hundreds of thousands of distinct CDR3 sequences, about 25% recorded once. The chain couples TRBV25-1 to TRBJ2-1; D perhaps matches TRBD1 (5 bases). The sequence came from a male donor with ankylosing spondylitis. Sequenced sample: blood, either unsorted or a sorted T cell fraction (not recorded which). CDR3 nucleotide sequence: TGTGCCAGCAGTGAAAGAACAAGGGGCGAGCAGTTCTTC. It codes for CASSERTRGEQFF.